This entry lists 15 T cell receptor beta chains sequenced from one sample in a study of STAT5B mutations in CD4+ large granular lymphocyte leukemia. The protocol was immunoSEQ multiplex PCR, while the TCRdb copy is restricted to in-frame clones and leaves out a portion. The sample lists around 32,000 clones, roughly 78% occurring once. The specimen was CD4+ T cells from blood buffy coats. These receptors all stem from a human donor in good health.

This clone was picked up a small number of times. This chain uses TRBV30 with TRBJ1-1, with D hard to call. In germline, CDR1 is GTSNPN, CDR2 SVGIG (reference sequence). The CDR3 covers 14 residues. The ends were cut back, 3 bases at V and 5 bases at J, with 16 bases in the middle. CDR3 coding DNA: TGTGCCTGGAGCAAAAGGTCAGTCGGAACTGAAGCTTTCTTT. This encodes CAWSKRSVGTEAFF.

This sequence joins TRBV9 and TRBJ2-7; 15 nucleotides line up with TRBD2. CDR1 and CDR2 (germline): SGDLS, YYNGEE. This CDR3 is 20 amino acids long. J gave up 2 bases and V 0 bases, and 12 bases lay outside the gene matches. The DNA of the CDR3 is TGTGCCAGCAGCGTAGAGGGGGGCGGACTAGCGGGGGGGCCTCCCTACGAGCAGTACTTC. Its translation is CASSVEGGGLAGGPPYEQYF.

The genes are TRBV7-2 and TRBJ2-1; no clear D gene. The V end was cut by 4 bases, the J end by 14 bases, with 21 bases between. The germline V gene has CDR1 SGHTA and CDR2 FQGNSA. This CDR3 is built from 14 residues. The CDR3 reads CASSSSQATPQEFF. CDR3 DNA: TGTGCCAGCAGCTCGAGTCAGGCCACCCCTCAGGAGTTCTTC.

The rearrangement uses TRBV7-6 and TRBJ2-7, with D possibly TRBD1 on 6 matching bases. Germline values: CDR1 SGHVS, CDR2 FNYEAQ. Trimming pared 5 bases from V and 5 bases from J, leaving 10 bases between. This CDR3 spans 12 amino acids. The CDR3: CASSATGNEQYF. The DNA for the CDR3 is TGTGCCAGCAGCGCAACAGGGAACGAGCAGTACTTC.

This clone showed up just once. The V gene is TRBV19, the J gene TRBJ2-7; 8 bases agree with TRBD1. The V gene's germline CDR1 is LNHDA and CDR2 SQIVND (reference sequence). With 4 bases clipped from V and 2 bases from J, the junction kept 7 bases outside the gene matches. The CDR3 spans 15 residues. The CDR3 spells CASSSLPGGPYEQYF. Written as DNA, the CDR3 is TGTGCCAGTAGTAGTCTTCCAGGGGGCCCCTACGAGCAGTACTTC.

This sequence joins TRBV15 and TRBJ1-1; possibly TRBD1 for D (6 bases). V shed 0 bases and J shed 11 bases, with 19 bases lying between them. The V gene's germline CDR1 is LNHNV and CDR2 YYDKDF (reference sequence). This CDR3 is 15 amino acids long. Here the CDR3 reads CATSRDLGRDRTAFF. In DNA, the CDR3 is TGTGCCACCAGCAGAGATCTGGGTAGAGACAGGACGGCTTTCTTT. Filled out from reference TRBV15 and TRBJ1-1, the complete variable domain reads DAMVIQNPRYQVTQFGKPVTLSCSQTLNHNVMYWYQQKSSQAPKLLFHYYDKDFNNEADTPDNFQSRRPNTSFCFLDIRSPGLGDTAMYLCATSRDLGRDRTAFFGQGTRLTVV.

The chain uses TRBV9 and TRBJ2-3; the D is unclear. CDR3 length: 14 amino acids. CDR1 and CDR2 (germline): SGDLS, YYNGEE. The V and J ends lost 0 bases and 1 base respectively, with 6 bases between them. The CDR3 loop is CASSVAVGTDTQYF. For the CDR3, the DNA is TGTGCCAGCAGCGTAGCGGTCGGCACAGATACGCAGTATTTT.

This chain uses TRBV7-8 with TRBJ2-3, with 8 bases matching TRBD1. The CDR3 spans 12 residues. The J segment lost 6 bases and the V segment lost 11 bases, leaving 7 bases of the junction unmatched. Per germline, CDR1 SGHVS and CDR2 FQNEAQ. The CDR3 coding sequence is TGTGCCCCTTACAGGGGGTTGGATACGCAGTATTTT. Residues: CAPYRGLDTQYF.

This clone is a singleton in its sample. The chain links TRBV18 to TRBJ2-2; 7 bases agree with TRBD1. The CDR3 sequence is 14 residues long. With V trimmed by 6 bases and J by 4 bases, 5 bases remained unmatched. Germline CDR1 KGHSH, CDR2 LQKENI. CDR3 bases: TGTGCCAGCTCTCGACAGGGCCTCACCGGGGAGCTGTTTTTT. Translated: CASSRQGLTGELFF.

The chain carries TRBV11-2 and TRBJ2-3, with D tentatively TRBD1 or TRBD2 (5 bases each). The V end was cut by 1 base, the J end by 4 bases, with 9 bases between. Germline V gives CDR1 SGHAT, CDR2 FQNNGV. The CDR3 covers 14 residues. CDR3 coding DNA: TGTGCCAGCAGCTTAGTGCTGGGGGCAGATACGCAGTATTTT. This codes for CASSLVLGADTQYF.

This clone turned up a few times. In the same sample, other DNA sequences code for this CDR3. The genes are TRBV18 and TRBJ1-1, with D unclear. The CDR3 covers 11 residues. Trimming left V 6 bases short and J 5 bases short, with 7 bases between. Per the germline V gene, CDR1 is KGHSH and CDR2 is LQKENI. DNA for the CDR3: TGTGCCAGCTCCCAGAGAACTGAAGCTTTCTTT. Translation gives CASSQRTEAFF.

This chain links TRBV19 with TRBJ1-3; 7 positions match TRBD1. The J segment lost 0 bases and the V segment lost 7 bases, leaving 6 bases of the junction unmatched. Per the germline V gene, CDR1 is LNHDA and CDR2 is SQIVND (reference sequence). CDR3 length: 15 amino acids. For the CDR3, the DNA is TGTGCCAGTAACGCGGGACAGAACTCTGGAAACACCATATATTTT. Translating it yields CASNAGQNSGNTIYF.

The chain links TRBV19 to TRBJ1-2, with 7 bases lining up with TRBD1. The CDR3 runs to 18 residues. V shed 3 bases, J shed 4 bases, and the junction held 17 bases outside the gene matches. CDR1 and CDR2 (germline): LNHDA, SQIVND (reference sequence). The DNA of the CDR3 is TGTGCCAGTAGTATGGGTATTGGCAGGGGGAGCCCGTCCTATGGCTACACCTTC. Protein product: CASSMGIGRGSPSYGYTF. Full variable domain (rest looked up from reference TRBV19 and TRBJ1-2): DGGITQSPKYLFRKEGQNVTLSCEQNLNHDAMYWYRQDPGQGLRLIYYSQIVNDFQKGDIAEGYSVSREKKESFPLTVTSAQKNPTAFYLCASSMGIGRGSPSYGYTFGSGTRLTVV.

This chain uses TRBV7-3 with TRBJ1-1; unclear D gene. The V gene lost 2 bases and the J gene lost 1 base, with 8 bases spanning the gap. The germline V gene encodes CDR1 SGHTA and CDR2 FQGTGA. The CDR3 extends over 14 amino acids. Here the CDR3 DNA reads TGTGCCAGCAGCTTAGCCCCCAGGAACACTGAAGCTTTCTTT. Encoded protein: CASSLAPRNTEAFF. The complete variable domain, with remaining parts taken from reference TRBV7-3 and TRBJ1-1, reads GAGVSQTPSNKVTEKGKYVELRCDPISGHTALYWYRQSLGQGPEFLIYFQGTGAADDSGLPNDRFFAVRPEGSVSTLKIQRTERGDSAVYLCASSLAPRNTEAFFGQGTRLTVV.

CDR3 coding DNA: TGCGCCAGCAGCCAAGATCGGGGGCAGCCCCAGCATTTT. As protein: CASSQDRGQPQHF. The chain combines TRBV4-1 with TRBJ1-5, with a possible D match to TRBD1 (5 bases). This CDR3 is 13 amino acids long. Germline loops: CDR1 MGHRA, CDR2 YSYEKL. V gave up 0 bases and J gave up 7 bases, with 7 bases separating them.